This passage covers 7 T cell receptor beta chains from one sample sequenced in a study of shared clonotypes between healthy human individuals. The method was immunoSEQ multiplex PCR; TCRdb's version includes in-frame clones alone and lacks a portion of them. The sample lists approximately 2,000,000 clones; roughly 90% were seen once. The sequencing sample was made of naive CD4+ T cells from PBMCs. The sample's subset: CD45RA+ positively selected. The source of these receptors is a man between 18 and 35 years old in good health. Some clones in this sample may be carry-over from other donors' samples.

The CDR3 DNA follows: TGTGCCAGCAGCTTGGGCCACGCGGGAGGGAATGAGCAGTTCTTC. Its translation is CASSLGHAGGNEQFF. This rearrangement joins TRBV7-3 to TRBJ2-1, with 9 bases matching TRBD2. Germline V gene sequence: CDR1 SGHTA, CDR2 FQGTGA. The CDR3 loop spans 15 amino acids. Trimming at V came to 3 bases and at J to 7 bases, leaving 7 bases not matched to a gene.

This clone was seen just once. V gene TRBV2 combines with J gene TRBJ2-3, with D perhaps given as TRBD1 or TRBD2 (5 bases each). The CDR3 is made up of 11 amino acids. V was shortened by 6 bases and J by 8 bases, with 9 bases between the two germline ends. Per the germline V gene, CDR1 is SNHLY and CDR2 is FYNNEI. The CDR3 here is CASRGVATQYF. In DNA form, the CDR3 reads TGTGCCAGCAGGGGGGTGGCTACGCAGTATTTT.

Of note for this clone: Within the sample, other DNA sequences also encode this same CDR3. The chain recombines TRBV20-1 with TRBJ2-7; no reliable D call. This CDR3 comprises 11 residues. Germline V gene sequence: CDR1 DFQATT, CDR2 SNEGSKA (reference sequence). The V end lost 1 base, the J end lost 6 bases, and 7 bases lay between the germline ends. The CDR3 DNA reads TGCAGTGCTAGAGCGTCGGGCGAGCAGTACTTC. This encodes CSARASGEQYF.

The V call is TRBV28, the J call TRBJ1-2; the D is unclear. This CDR3 spans 13 amino acids. V dropped 5 bases and J dropped 4 bases, with 11 bases sitting between them. Germline V lookup: CDR1 MDHEN, CDR2 SYDVKM. The CDR3 region has the DNA TGTGCCAGCAGTCTCGGGAAGGGCTATGGCTACACCTTC. Its protein product is CASSLGKGYGYTF.

This clone was seen just once. The chain couples TRBV5-1 to TRBJ1-2; D might be TRBD1 (6 bases). Germline values: CDR1 SGHRS, CDR2 YFSETQ. This CDR3 has 14 amino acids. V was pared by 4 bases and J by 5 bases, with 15 bases between. The DNA for the CDR3 is TGCGCCAGCAGCCCCGTAAGTGGGACATATGGCTACACCTTC. As protein: CASSPVSGTYGYTF.

To note about this clone: Other DNA sequences in the sample encode the same CDR3. This chain joins TRBV29-1 and TRBJ1-4; TRBD1 might be the D (6 bases). Germline CDR1 is SQVTM and CDR2 is ANQGSEA. CDR3 length equals 12 residues. The V end lost 5 bases, the J end lost 8 bases, and 12 bases lay between the germline ends. The CDR3: CSVLQGEEKLFF. The CDR3 DNA is TGCAGCGTTCTACAGGGAGAGGAAAAACTGTTTTTT.

Only a few counts were recorded for this clone. Other DNA sequences in this specimen translate into the identical CDR3. The chain carries TRBV18 and TRBJ1-1, with 7 bases identical to TRBD1. Germline V gene data show CDR1 as KGHSH and CDR2 as LQKENI. The CDR3 contains 15 residues. V lost 4 bases, J lost 0 bases, and 5 bases stayed unmatched. For the CDR3, the DNA is TGTGCCAGCTCACTGGGACAGCTGATGAACACTGAAGCTTTCTTT. Translating gives CASSLGQLMNTEAFF.